The text below deals with one T cell receptor beta chain. The antigen remains unidentified. Other DNA sequences in this specimen translate into the identical CDR3. The assay was immunoSEQ multiplex PCR, and TCRdb's table has in-frame clones only and misses some. Of about 1 million clones listed, around four fifths were seen once; the top ten hold about 1.5%. This sample is part of a study of shared clonotypes between healthy human individuals. Study-level findings and limits: Sampling was confined to blood; repertoires within tissues likely differ.

The CDR3 consists of 14 residues. CDR1 MNHEY and CDR2 SMNVEV come from the germline V gene (reference sequence). The V and J ends lost 4 bases and 0 bases respectively, with 8 bases between them. The TCR originated in a man younger than 35 in good health. This chain links TRBV27 with TRBJ2-3; TRBD2 might be the D (5 bases). The sequencing input was memory CD4+ T cells sorted from blood. Regarding subset: CD45RA-negative fraction. The CDR3 DNA follows: TGTGCCAGCAGTTCCGGACTCAGCACAGATACGCAGTATTTT. This translates into CASSSGLSTDTQYF.